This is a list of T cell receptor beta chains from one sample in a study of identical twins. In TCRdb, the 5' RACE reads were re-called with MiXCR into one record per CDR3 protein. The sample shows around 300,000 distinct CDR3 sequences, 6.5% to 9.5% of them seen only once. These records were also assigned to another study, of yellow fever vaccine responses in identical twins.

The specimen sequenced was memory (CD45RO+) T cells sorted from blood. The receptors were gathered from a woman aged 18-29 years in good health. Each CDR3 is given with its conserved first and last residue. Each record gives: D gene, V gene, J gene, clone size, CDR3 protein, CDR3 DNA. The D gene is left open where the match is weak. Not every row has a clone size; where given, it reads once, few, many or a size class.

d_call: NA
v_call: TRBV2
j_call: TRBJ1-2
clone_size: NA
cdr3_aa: CASSENGANYGYTF
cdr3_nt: TGTGCCAGCAGTGAGAACGGGGCTAACTATGGCTACACCTTC

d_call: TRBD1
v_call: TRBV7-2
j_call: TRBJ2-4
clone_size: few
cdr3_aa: CASSLTRTGAKNIQYF
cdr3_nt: TGTGCCAGCAGCTTAACCAGGACAGGAGCCAAAAACATTCAGTACTTC

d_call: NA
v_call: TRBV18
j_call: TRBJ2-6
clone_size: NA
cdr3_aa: CASSRSTGRAGANVLTF
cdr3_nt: TGTGCCAGCTCACGCTCGACGGGCCGGGCTGGGGCCAACGTCCTGACTTTC

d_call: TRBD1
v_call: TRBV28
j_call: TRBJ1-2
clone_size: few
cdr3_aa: CASSFRDRHNYGYTF
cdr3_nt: TGTGCCAGCAGTTTCCGGGACAGGCATAACTATGGCTACACCTTC

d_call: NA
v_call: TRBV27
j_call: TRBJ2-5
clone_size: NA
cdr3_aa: CASSHGPQETQYF
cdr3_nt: TGTGCCAGCAGTCATGGCCCACAAGAGACCCAGTACTTC

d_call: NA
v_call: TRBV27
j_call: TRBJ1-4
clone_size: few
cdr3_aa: CASKDATNEKLFF
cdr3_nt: TGTGCCAGCAAAGACGCAACTAATGAAAAACTGTTTTTT

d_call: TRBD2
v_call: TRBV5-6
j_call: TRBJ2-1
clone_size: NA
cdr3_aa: CATTLTSSGRAYNEQFF
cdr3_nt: TGTGCCACCACCCTCACTTCATCGGGGAGGGCCTACAATGAGCAGTTCTTC

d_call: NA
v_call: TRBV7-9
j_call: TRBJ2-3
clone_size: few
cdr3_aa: CASNKVVSGDTQYF
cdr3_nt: TGTGCCAGCAACAAAGTCGTTTCAGGGGATACGCAGTATTTT

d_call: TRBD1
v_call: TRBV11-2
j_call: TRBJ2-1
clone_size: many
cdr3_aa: CASSGGTGSYNEQFF
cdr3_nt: TGTGCCAGCAGCGGGGGGACAGGGTCCTACAATGAGCAGTTCTTC

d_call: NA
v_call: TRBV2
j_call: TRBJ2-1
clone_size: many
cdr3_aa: CASSGYNEQFF
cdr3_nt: TGTGCCAGCAGTGGCTACAATGAGCAGTTCTTC